Below, 13 T cell receptor beta chains from the same sample are listed, as sequenced in a study of T cells expressing NK-cell markers. TCRdb re-called the 5' RACE reads; one entry per CDR3 protein, DNA not given. There are some 340,000 distinct CDR3 sequences in the sample, with roughly 5.2% held by the top ten. Sequenced input: blood T cells: a sorted CD56 or NKG2C T cell subset, CD4+ or CD8+ T cells, or bulk PBMC T cells (not recorded which). The receptors were gathered from a man aged 18 to 69 in good health.

The V gene is TRBV5-1, the J gene TRBJ2-7. CDR1 is SGHRS and CDR2 is YFSETQ in the germline V gene. The CDR3 is made up of 14 amino acids. CDR3 loop: CASSLVGVTNEQYF.

The chain employs TRBV7-2 and TRBJ2-1; TCRdb returns TRBD1, unconfirmable since there is no DNA. The V gene's germline CDR1 is SGHTA and CDR2 FQGNSA. The CDR3 runs 15 residues. The chain's CDR3 is CASSIGTVLYNEQFF.

The genes are TRBV11-2 and TRBJ2-5; the TCRdb call, TRBD1, lacks DNA for checking. Germline V gene lookup returns CDR1 SGHAT and CDR2 FQNNGV. CDR3 length: 17 residues. The chain's CDR3 is CASSLGDLVPLWETQYF. Full variable domain (missing parts from reference TRBV11-2 and TRBJ2-5): EAGVAQSPRYKIIEKRQSVAFWCNPISGHATLYWYQQILGQGPKLLIQFQNNGVVDDSQLPKDRFSAERLKGVDSTLKIQPAKLEDSAVYLCASSLGDLVPLWETQYFGPGTRLLVL.

V and J are TRBV12-3 or TRBV12-4 and TRBJ2-7; TCRdb lists TRBD1, though no DNA is available to test this call. The CDR3 is made up of 15 amino acids. The CDR3 here is CASSHRAGETYEQYF.

The chain couples TRBV20-1 to TRBJ2-3; the TCRdb call, TRBD1, lacks DNA for checking. Germline V CDR1 and CDR2: DFQATT, SNEGSKA (reference sequence). This CDR3 has 16 amino acids. This chain's CDR3 is CSARDTGGPLHDTQYF.

CDR3 in amino acids: CASSRKETQYF. The V gene is TRBV12-3 or TRBV12-4, the J gene TRBJ2-5. This CDR3 contains 11 residues.

The chain couples TRBV12-3 or TRBV12-4 to TRBJ2-5; the D gene TCRdb calls, TRBD2, cannot be checked with no DNA. This CDR3 has 17 amino acids. The CDR3 sequence: CASSSLILAGGKETQYF.

The rearrangement links TRBV12-3 or TRBV12-4 to TRBJ1-1; TCRdb calls TRBD1, which cannot be checked without DNA. This CDR3 has 13 amino acids. The CDR3 reads CASSLVGQGAAFF.

This rearrangement joins TRBV5-1 to TRBJ2-3; the TCRdb call, TRBD1, lacks DNA for checking. Per germline, CDR1 SGHRS and CDR2 YFSETQ. The length of the CDR3 is 17 residues. Here the CDR3 reads CASSLKGAGGPQDTQYF. The variable domain in full, with the rest retrieved from reference TRBV5-1 and TRBJ2-3, is KAGVTQTPRYLIKTRGQQVTLSCSPISGHRSVSWYQQTPGQGLQFLFEYFSETQRNKGNFPGRFSGRQFSNSRSEMNVSTLELGDSALYLCASSLKGAGGPQDTQYFGPGTRLTVL.

This chain links TRBV3-1 with TRBJ1-4. Germline CDR1 reads LGHDT; CDR2 reads YNNKEL (reference sequence). The CDR3 length is 15 residues. CDR3 region: CASSRQSGSNEKLFF.

The chain joins TRBV29-1 to TRBJ2-3; TCRdb names TRBD2, which stays unverified in the absence of DNA. CDR1 is SQVTM, CDR2 ANQGSEA, per germline. The CDR3 length is 12 residues. CDR3 region: CSVESRLAEQYF.

This rearrangement joins TRBV4-2 to TRBJ1-2; no DNA is available, so the TRBD1 call from TCRdb remains unchecked. This CDR3 is 12 amino acids long. Germline V gene lookup returns CDR1 LGHNA and CDR2 YNFKEQ. This CDR3 is CASSQARGGYTF.

The chain recombines TRBV6-5 with TRBJ2-1; TCRdb lists TRBD2, though no DNA is available to test this call. Germline-derived CDR1 and CDR2 are MNHEY and SVGAGI. The CDR3 totals 14 residues. The CDR3 sequence is CASRLAGTGNEQFF.